This T cell receptor beta chain was sequenced in a study of blood T cell repertoires in COVID-19 (dated by TCRdb to the early 2020s). With respect to the entire study: Collaborator samples came from the United States, Italy and Spain and covered acute and convalescent phases of COVID-19. A freely available public database, intended as a resource for researchers studying the immune response to SARS-CoV-2, is where the repertoires were released. Where HLA class I and class II types were available, the types were taken from metadata supplied by the sample provider, not from assay-based typing. The material from the prospective study consisted of cDNA or gDNA derived from T cells, B-cell-depleted T cells, or PBMCs. A de-identified subject ID, COVID-19 status, age in years and sex were almost always included in the sample metadata. Samples came from the ongoing ImmuneRACE study (first 160 participants) plus 1,254 subjects from 6 global collaborators. The dataset comprised deeply sampled blood TCRbeta repertoires from subjects exposed to, actively infected with, or recovered from COVID-19.

TCRbeta CDR3 regions were amplified from genomic DNA using the immunoSEQ Assay, a bias-controlled multiplex PCR. The study's processing was this. Within the assay, amplification of reference gene primers was used to estimate how many nucleated cells each sample contained. To quantify the absolute abundance of each unique TCRbeta CDR3 rearrangement, sequence reads were collapsed and filtered. Productive Simpson clonality was computed per sample as the square root of Simpson's diversity index over productive rearrangements. TCRdb carries this immuneACCESS record with in-frame sequences only. Its versions omit some clonotypes, under half of them owing to an unresolved V gene in the studies checked, with the rest unexplained. V and J calls and clone size are given by that table; D and trimming were obtained from the DNA. Recorded for this sample are about 390,000 clones; more than 75% of them occurred a single time. The ten biggest clones cover roughly a tenth of the sample.

A note on this clone: Its cognate antigen has yet to be identified. Nothing much larger sits one base from this clone, and base qualities are not available.

The CDR3 runs 13 amino acids, cysteine and phenylalanine included. Solely the CDR3 DNA is kept, with 39 bases framed from the first base. At the junction V is shortened by 5 bases and J by 11 bases, with 15 bases in between. From the germline V gene (reference sequence), CDR1 is SEHNR and CDR2 is FQNEAQ. What the research found in general, with its limitations: How much clinical and demographic metadata was included differed by source and by participant, and the metadata was provided uncurated.

Participants in the prospective study were aged about 18 to 95 years, lived in under 30 United States geographic areas, and enrolled through a virtual design. In the prospective study, cohorts were assigned on the basis of participant-reported clinical history obtained from a screening survey and a study questionnaire. ImmuneRACE Cohort 3 recovered participants were defined by two consecutive negative NP/OP PCR tests, healthcare professional clearance, or symptom resolution. In the prospective study, mobile phlebotomists collected whole blood, serum and a nasopharyngeal or oropharyngeal swab from each participant. Over a roughly two-month period, participants in the prospective study had the option of providing additional blood draws and questionnaires. Blood samples from the prospective study were shipped frozen or at room temperature prior to DNA extraction.

The receptor was derived from a woman between 45 and 60 years old who had recovered from COVID-19. The sequencing input was PBMCs or T cells enriched from blood (not recorded which). This receptor chain uses TRBV7-9 and TRBJ1-4; too little of a D gene remains to name it. Read as DNA, the sequence is TGTGCCAGCAGCCCTGAGGGCCCGGGCAAACTGTTTTTT. Translated, this is CASSPEGPGKLFF.